These 6 T cell receptor beta chains came from one sample sequenced in a study of regulatory T cells in long-lasting Graves disease. Time point in this sample: newly diagnosed GD, antithyroid drugs for less than 3 months. Generation of the TCR library employed RNA extracted from PBMCs. Sequencing libraries for TCR beta were prepared with iRepertoire HTBI primers and Arm-PCR of CDR3 regions. Each CDR3 protein is one row after TCRdb ran MiXCR on the multiplex PCR reads. Here the sample spans a few hundred thousand distinct CDR3 sequences, approximately 12% being singletons. These sequences were also reported in another study, on T cells in Graves' hyperthyroidism and ophthalmopathy.

Sequencing was performed on peripheral blood mononuclear cells (PBMCs), taken at new diagnosis, from a patient treated with antithyroid drugs. The receptor source for this set is a woman between 18 and 30 years old with Graves disease.

This clonotype was seen repeatedly, ten times or more. A read error may produce the germline difference seen at one junction end. The chain recombines TRBV15 with TRBJ1-2, with 11 bases lining up with TRBD1. CDR1 and CDR2 from the germline V gene are LNHNV and YYDKDF (reference sequence). CDR3 length: 17 residues. The CDR3 DNA reads TGTGCCACCAGAAGAGCGGACAGGGGGCAGGTGAACTATGGCTACACCTTC. Translated, it gives CATRRADRGQVNYGYTF.

The chain recombines TRBV5-1 with TRBJ1-1; weak D call: TRBD1 (6 bases). CDR1 and CDR2 (germline): SGHRS, YFSETQ. This CDR3 contains 17 residues. The V gene lost 0 bases and the J gene lost 0 bases, with 15 bases spanning the gap. The CDR3 is CASSLVQGADLNTEAFF. In nucleotides, the CDR3 is TGCGCCAGCAGCTTGGTACAGGGCGCAGATTTGAACACTGAAGCTTTCTTT.

Ten or more counts support this clonotype. The rearrangement joins TRBV12-3 or TRBV12-4 to TRBJ1-4; TRBD1 matches at 8 bases. V was clipped by 6 bases and J by 10 bases; unmatched bases: 7. The CDR3 is made up of 13 amino acids. This CDR3 is CASSRLDRVKLFF. CDR3 in DNA: TGTGCCAGCAGCCGCCTGGACAGGGTAAAACTGTTTTTT.

This clonotype was observed many times. The chain has TRBV28 and TRBJ2-7, with 15 bases lining up with TRBD2. The CDR3 consists of 19 residues. Germline lookup yields CDR1 MDHEN and CDR2 SYDVKM. The junction had 12 bases not matched to a gene; V was cut back by 3 bases and J by 3 bases. CDR3: CASSFRTSGREILSYEQYF. In nucleotides, the CDR3 is TGTGCCAGCAGTTTCCGGACTAGCGGGAGGGAAATTCTTAGCTACGAGCAGTACTTC.

J is TRBJ1-6 and V is TRBV5-1, with TRBD1 matching 7 bases. This CDR3 region has 18 residues. The trim removed 0 bases at V and 4 bases at J, leaving 10 bases unmatched. Looked up from germline, CDR1 is SGHRS and CDR2 is YFSETQ. The CDR3: CASSLAGGGATYNSPLHF. The CDR3 bases are TGCGCCAGCAGCTTGGCCGGAGGGGGCGCGACTTATAATTCACCCCTCCACTTT.

This clonotype was counted many times. The chain links TRBV7-2 to TRBJ2-1; the match to TRBD1 covers 9 bases. The CDR3 sequence is 18 residues long. Trimming cost V 2 bases and J 2 bases; bases outside gene matches: 10. Germline lookup yields CDR1 SGHTA and CDR2 FQGNSA. The CDR3 sequence: CASSLMEDGTGPYNEQFF. The CDR3 nucleotides are TGTGCCAGCAGCTTAATGGAGGATGGGACAGGGCCCTACAATGAGCAGTTCTTC. The full variable domain, rest sourced from reference TRBV7-2 and TRBJ2-1, is GAGVSQSPSNKVTEKGKDVELRCDPISGHTALYWYRQSLGQGLEFLIYFQGNSAPDKSGLPSDRFSAERTGGSVSTLTIQRTQQEDSAVYLCASSLMEDGTGPYNEQFFGPGTRLTVL.